These 5 T cell receptor beta chains were all obtained from the same sample, sequenced in a study of identical twins. TCRdb processed the 5' RACE reads anew with MiXCR; each CDR3 protein has one entry. Here the sample spans 750,000 to 950,000 distinct CDR3 sequences, about 12% being singletons. The data also belong to a second study, concerning yellow fever vaccine responses in identical twins.

The sequencing input was PBMCs. The receptors derive from a woman between 18 and 30 years old in good health.

This clonotype has a handful of counts. The chain joins TRBV28 to TRBJ1-2; tentative D call: TRBD1 (6 bases). The CDR3 totals 13 residues. V lost 7 bases to trimming and J lost 4 bases, with 13 bases between them. Looked up from germline, CDR1 is MDHEN and CDR2 is SYDVKM. The chain's CDR3 is CASNPGAIYGYTF. CDR3 DNA sequence: TGTGCCAGCAACCCAGGGGCAATCTATGGCTACACCTTC.

This clonotype was observed many times. This chain connects TRBV7-3 to TRBJ2-3; 8 bases line up with TRBD2. This CDR3 has 17 amino acids. CDR1 SGHTA and CDR2 FQGTGA come from the germline V gene. After removal of 2 bases from V and 3 bases from J, the junction contained 10 bases not matched to a gene. DNA for the CDR3: TGTGCCAGCAGCTTATCCGGAACGGGAGGGAGAACAGATACGCAGTATTTT. Translating it yields CASSLSGTGGRTDTQYF.

The rearrangement uses TRBV12-3 or TRBV12-4 and TRBJ1-2, with D possibly matching TRBD1 (6 bases). The V and J ends lost 4 bases and 4 bases respectively, with 19 bases between them. This CDR3 contains 16 residues. The CDR3, as DNA: TGTGCCAGCAGTTCCGGACAGAGGGGGGAACTCTATGGCTACACCTTC. Translation gives CASSSGQRGELYGYTF.

A few counts support this clonotype. The gene calls are TRBV3-1 and TRBJ1-5, with 7 bases identical to TRBD1. The CDR3 length is 15 residues. The V and J ends lost 4 bases and 0 bases, in that order; junction bases with no gene match: 3. Germline V gene data show CDR1 as LGHDT and CDR2 as YNNKEL (reference sequence). The CDR3 DNA follows: TGTGCCAGCAGCCGGGGACAGAATAGCAATCAGCCCCAGCATTTT. This sequence encodes CASSRGQNSNQPQHF.

This clonotype was seen only a few times. The CDR3 loop is CSARDTSGSTTYNEQFF. The CDR3 DNA follows: TGCAGTGCTAGAGATACTAGCGGGAGTACTACCTACAATGAGCAGTTCTTC. The chain is built from TRBV20-1 and TRBJ2-1, with TRBD2 identical over 11 bases. The V gene's germline CDR1 is DFQATT and CDR2 SNEGSKA (reference sequence). J was trimmed by 2 bases and V by 0 bases; bases with no gene match: 6. CDR3 length: 17 amino acids.